The 30 T cell receptor beta chains reported below all come from one sample, sequenced in a study of spatial heterogeneity in lung cancer. Time point of the sample: blood at routine non-recurrence follow-up after resection. TCRdb called the 5' RACE reads again in MiXCR, with one record for every CDR3 protein. The table shows approximately 18,000 distinct CDR3 sequences, with approximately 19% occurring only once. Sequenced material: PBMCs, taken at follow-up. Every receptor here comes from a male donor with early-stage non-small cell lung cancer.

The table lists this clonotype with a few counts. J is TRBJ2-7 and V is TRBV6-2 or TRBV6-3; 8 bases are a match to TRBD2. This CDR3 region has 12 residues. Germline trimming cut 7 bases from V and 12 bases from J; bases unmatched to any gene: 11. CDR1 and CDR2 (germline): MNHEY, SVGEGT. The CDR3, as DNA: TGTGCCAGCAATGATCCGGGACTAGGACGGTACTTC. Its translation is CASNDPGLGRYF.

This clonotype was picked up a small number of times. V gene TRBV27 combines with J gene TRBJ1-5; D ambiguous. The CDR3 contains 15 residues. Germline loops: CDR1 MNHEY, CDR2 SMNVEV (reference sequence). V was cut by 4 bases and J by 3 bases, with 13 bases left in between. DNA of the CDR3: TGTGCCAGCAGTTCGTTGGACTGGCCCAATCAGCCCCAGCATTTT. This sequence encodes CASSSLDWPNQPQHF.

By share of the sample, this clonotype is medium-sized. The V gene is TRBV6-2 or TRBV6-3, the J gene TRBJ2-1; D might be TRBD2 (6 bases). Germline CDR1 reads MNHEY; CDR2 reads SVGEGT. This CDR3 is built from 16 residues. V lost 4 bases and J lost 0, with 13 bases in between. The chain's CDR3 is CASSSRLVYSYNEQFF. CDR3 nucleotides: TGTGCCAGCAGTTCCCGACTAGTTTACTCCTACAATGAGCAGTTCTTC.

There are a few counts of this clonotype. The chain uses TRBV19 and TRBJ2-3; D perhaps matches TRBD2 (6 bases). Germline-derived CDR1 and CDR2 are LNHDA and SQIVND (reference sequence). CDR3 size: 13 residues. V lost 5 bases to trimming and J lost 4 bases, with 10 bases between them. In DNA form, the CDR3 reads TGTGCCAGTAGTTCGGGACTTTCAGATACGCAGTATTTT. As protein: CASSSGLSDTQYF.

The V call is TRBV5-4, the J call TRBJ2-1; perhaps TRBD1 as D (5 bases). Germline values: CDR1 SGHNT, CDR2 YYREEE (reference sequence). V was shortened by 0 bases and J by 4 bases, with 11 bases between the two germline ends. This CDR3 has 15 amino acids. The CDR3 sequence: CASSLASGPYNEQFF. The CDR3 coding sequence is TGTGCCAGCAGCTTGGCATCAGGGCCATACAATGAGCAGTTCTTC.

This clonotype has ten or more counts. The genes are TRBV7-2 and TRBJ2-5; D gene uncertain. Germline CDR1 and CDR2: SGHTA and FQGNSA. There are 14 residues in the CDR3. The V gene lost 1 base and the J gene lost 1 base, with 7 bases spanning the gap. CDR3 bases: TGTGCCAGCAGCTTAGACAGTATCCAAGAGACCCAGTACTTC. This codes for CASSLDSIQETQYF.

This chain uses TRBV11-2 with TRBJ1-1; D call uncertain. This CDR3 comprises 12 residues. V gave up 1 base and J gave up 8 bases, with 8 bases separating them. Germline-derived CDR1 and CDR2 are SGHAT and FQNNGV. DNA for the CDR3: TGTGCCAGCAGCTTAGTCCCTACGGAAGCTTTCTTT. It yields the protein CASSLVPTEAFF.

This clonotype was seen a handful of times. The rearrangement joins TRBV21-1 to TRBJ1-1; the table names TRBD1, a call not compared with the DNA. TRBV21-1 is assigned pseudogene status. The CDR3 consists of 16 residues. DNA for the CDR3: TGTGCCAGCAGCAATGGCGCCAGGGAAAGGGACACTGAAGCTTTCTTT. This gives the protein CASSNGARERDTEAFF.

Only a few counts were recorded for this clonotype. This chain uses TRBV5-4 with TRBJ2-5; 7 nucleotides align to TRBD2. The germline V gene has CDR1 SGHNT and CDR2 YYREEE (reference sequence). J gave up 3 bases and V 4 bases, and 6 bases lay outside the gene matches. The CDR3 is 14 amino acids. The CDR3, as DNA: TGTGCCAGCAGCAAGCCTAGCGGAGAAGAGACCCAGTACTTC. Amino acids: CASSKPSGEETQYF.

This clonotype was counted ten times or more. CDR3 nucleotides: TGTGCCAGCGGAAGGGGGGATCAGTACTTC. This codes for CASGRGDQYF. This chain uses TRBV6-2 or TRBV6-3 with TRBJ2-7, with D perhaps TRBD1 or TRBD2 (6 bases each). V lost 8 bases and J 10 bases, leaving 12 bases between the germline ends. This CDR3 spans 10 amino acids. Germline V CDR1 and CDR2: MNHEY, SVGEGT.

For this clonotype: Possible read error: a much larger clone is one base away. The CDR3 sequence is CAGSEEIAGQDTQYF. In nucleotides, the CDR3 is TGTGCCGGCAGTGAGGAGATAGCGGGGCAAGATACGCAGTATTTT. The chain links TRBV2 to TRBJ2-3, with 8 bases identical to TRBD2. CDR3 size: 15 residues. The germline V gene encodes CDR1 SNHLY and CDR2 FYNNEI.

The rearrangement links TRBV5-6 to TRBJ1-3; D gene ambiguous. The CDR3 runs to 15 residues. With 5 bases removed from V and 0 bases from J, the gap between germline ends came to 12 bases. Per germline, CDR1 SGHDT and CDR2 YYEEEE. The CDR3 spells CASRHFRVSGNTIYF. CDR3 sequence (DNA): TGTGCCAGCAGACATTTTAGGGTCTCTGGAAACACCATATATTTT. Full variable domain (missing parts from reference TRBV5-6 and TRBJ1-3): DAGVTQSPTHLIKTRGQQVTLRCSPKSGHDTVSWYQQALGQGPQFIFQYYEEEERQRGNFPDRFSGHQFPNYSSELNVNALLLGDSALYLCASRHFRVSGNTIYFGEGSWLTVV.

The CDR3 here is CSVDQGYEQYF. The CDR3, as DNA: TGCAGCGTTGACCAGGGATACGAGCAGTACTTC. V gene TRBV29-1 combines with J gene TRBJ2-7; TRBD1 might be the D (5 bases). The CDR3 sequence is 11 residues long. CDR1 is SQVTM and CDR2 is ANQGSEA in the germline V gene. Trimming took off 3 bases at V and 4 bases at J, with 7 bases between the two ends.

The table lists this clonotype with a few counts. The V call is TRBV27, the J call TRBJ1-1; D is undetermined. The CDR3 has 15 residues. CDR1 and CDR2 (germline): MNHEY, SMNVEV (reference sequence). Trimming shortened V by 2 bases and J by 2 bases, and 12 bases separated the two germline ends. The CDR3 protein is CASSLKAGPNTEAFF. The CDR3 DNA reads TGTGCCAGCAGTTTAAAGGCAGGCCCAAACACTGAAGCTTTCTTT.

This clonotype is medium-sized. The chain joins TRBV6-1 to TRBJ1-5; D remains unclear. The CDR3 has 11 amino acids. With 5 bases removed from V and 7 bases from J, the gap between germline ends came to 6 bases. The germline CDR1 and CDR2 sequences are MNHNS and SASEGT. The CDR3 sequence: CASSRMQPQHF. In DNA, the CDR3 is TGTGCCAGCAGTCGAATGCAGCCCCAGCATTTT.

This clonotype was found many times. The chain has TRBV11-2 and TRBJ2-1; 8 bases align to TRBD1. J lost 7 bases, V lost 5 bases, and 13 bases had no gene match. The germline CDR1 and CDR2 sequences are SGHAT and FQNNGV. There are 16 residues in the CDR3. In nucleotides, the CDR3 is TGTGCCAGCAGCCGCCTGACAGGGGCGACCAGAAATGAGCAGTTCTTC. Protein sequence: CASSRLTGATRNEQFF.

This clonotype appeared a few times. The gene calls are TRBV5-5 and TRBJ1-2; D is uncertain. V was clipped by 3 bases and J by 6 bases, with 18 bases between them. CDR1 is SGHKS, CDR2 YYEKEE, per germline (reference sequence). The CDR3 runs 15 residues. CDR3 sequence (DNA): TGTGCCAGCAGCTGGGCGGGCAGGCCCGAAGATGGCTACACCTTC. Its protein is CASSWAGRPEDGYTF.

The gene calls are TRBV7-2 and TRBJ2-3; 8 bases are shared with TRBD2. In germline, CDR1 is SGHTA, CDR2 FQGNSA. The CDR3 covers 18 residues. Trimming took 1 base from V and 2 from J; bases not matched to a gene: 11. Written as DNA, the CDR3 is TGTGCCAGCAGCTTAGACCTCTTTGGCGGGGGGTACACAGATACGCAGTATTTT. Translated: CASSLDLFGGGYTDTQYF.

The rearrangement uses TRBV7-2 and TRBJ2-1, with D possibly being TRBD1 (6 bases). CDR1 and CDR2 (germline): SGHTA, FQGNSA. V was shortened by 7 bases and J by 7 bases, with 11 bases between the two germline ends. The length of the CDR3 is 12 residues. DNA of the CDR3: TGTGCCAGCAAAGACAGGTCGAATGAGCAGTTCTTC. Protein: CASKDRSNEQFF.

This chain joins TRBV28 and TRBJ1-1; a possible D gene is TRBD1 (5 bases). Trimming pared 5 bases from V and 4 bases from J, leaving 14 bases between. CDR1 is MDHEN, CDR2 SYDVKM, per germline. The CDR3 is 14 amino acids. The CDR3 coding sequence is TGTGCCAGCAGTCCTTTTCGGGGCGGCACTGAAGCTTTCTTT. Its translation is CASSPFRGGTEAFF.

This clonotype has more than one count but fewer than ten. This rearrangement joins TRBV7-3 to TRBJ2-2; 8 nucleotides match TRBD2. The V gene's germline CDR1 is SGHTA and CDR2 FQGTGA. The CDR3 spans 16 residues. J gave up 2 bases and V 2 bases, and 4 bases lay outside the gene matches. The chain's CDR3 is CASSLQAGANTGELFF. In DNA, the CDR3 is TGTGCCAGCAGCTTACAAGCGGGGGCAAACACCGGGGAGCTGTTTTTT.

CDR3 sequence: CASQQTGWYSGNTIYF. The CDR3, as DNA: TGTGCCAGCCAACAGACAGGATGGTACTCTGGAAACACCATATATTTT. The chain employs TRBV28 and TRBJ1-3; the D gene is possibly TRBD1 (6 bases). Trimming took 8 bases from V and 0 from J, leaving 17 bases between them. The germline CDR1 and CDR2 sequences are MDHEN and SYDVKM. This CDR3 has 16 amino acids.

The rearrangement uses TRBV20-1 and TRBJ2-1; 7 bases agree with TRBD1. Germline trimming cut 0 bases from V and 0 bases from J; bases unmatched to any gene: 5. Germline CDR1 and CDR2: DFQATT and SNEGSKA (reference sequence). The CDR3 contains 16 residues. Here the CDR3 reads CSARDPRGSSYNEQFF. Written as DNA, the CDR3 is TGCAGTGCTAGAGATCCCAGGGGGAGCTCCTACAATGAGCAGTTCTTC.

This sequence joins TRBV11-1 and TRBJ2-1; TRBD1 might be the D (6 bases). V shed 6 bases and J shed 8 bases, with 11 bases lying between them. The CDR3 sequence is 12 residues long. CDR1 SGHAT and CDR2 FQDESV come from the germline V gene (reference sequence). The CDR3 loop reads CASSGGNYEQFF. The CDR3 DNA is TGTGCCAGCAGTGGGGGCAACTATGAGCAGTTCTTC.

This clonotype was counted between two and nine times. This rearrangement joins TRBV7-9 to TRBJ2-5; the match to TRBD1 covers 7 bases. The germline CDR1 and CDR2 sequences are SEHNR and FQNEAQ (reference sequence). This CDR3 spans 16 amino acids. Trimming took 4 bases from V and 5 from J; bases not matched to a gene: 13. CDR3 sequence: CASSSAGGAQLETQYF. The CDR3 DNA sequence: TGTGCCAGCAGCTCAGCAGGGGGAGCGCAGTTGGAGACCCAGTACTTC.

V gene TRBV27 combines with J gene TRBJ1-5; D is uncertain. Looked up from germline, CDR1 is MNHEY and CDR2 is SMNVEV (reference sequence). The CDR3 loop spans 13 amino acids. Trimming took 5 bases from V and 6 from J, leaving 11 bases between them. CDR3 amino acids: CASSVDLAQPQHF. DNA for the CDR3: TGTGCCAGCAGTGTGGACTTGGCTCAGCCCCAGCATTTT.

This clonotype is termed medium-sized. For the CDR3, the DNA is TGTGCCAGTAACGTCCCGGGACAGGGAAGAGAAGCGCAGTATTTT. It is translated as CASNVPGQGREAQYF. The chain employs TRBV19 and TRBJ2-3, with 9 bases lining up with TRBD1. The CDR3 runs 15 residues. In germline, CDR1 is LNHDA, CDR2 SQIVND (reference sequence). V gave up 7 bases and J gave up 10 bases; unmatched junction bases: 15.

This clonotype was seen a handful of times. The DNA of the CDR3 is TGTGCCAGCAGCGCGAGAGGGGCCGGTGAAAAACTGTTTTTT. This codes for CASSARGAGEKLFF. The J gene is TRBJ1-4, the V gene TRBV7-9; perhaps TRBD1 as D (5 bases). Between the trimmed V and J ends, which lost 5 bases and 7 bases, there was a span of 14 bases. The germline CDR1 and CDR2 sequences are SEHNR and FQNEAQ (reference sequence). There are 14 residues in the CDR3.

This rearrangement joins TRBV10-3 to TRBJ2-2; possible D gene TRBD2, 5 bases. Germline CDR1 reads ENHRY; CDR2 reads SYGVKD. This CDR3 is 13 amino acids long. V dropped 2 bases and J dropped 5 bases, with 6 bases sitting between them. The CDR3 protein is CAISEGLTGELFF. CDR3 DNA: TGTGCCATCAGTGAGGGACTTACCGGGGAGCTGTTTTTT.

This clonotype was found many times. This chain joins TRBV12-3 or TRBV12-4 and TRBJ2-7; TRBD2 agrees at 10 bases. The CDR3 has 16 residues. V was pared by 5 bases and J by 2 bases, with 9 bases of the junction left unmatched. The CDR3 loop is CASSGGELAGTYEQYF. Here the CDR3 DNA reads TGTGCCAGCAGTGGCGGAGAACTAGCGGGAACCTACGAGCAGTACTTC.